The 26 T cell receptor beta chains reported below all come from one sample, sequenced in a study of T-cell reconstitution after alpha-beta-depleted transplantation in children. Using unique molecular identifiers, the investigators prepared the TCRbeta library. TCRdb re-called the PCR reads with MiXCR, one entry per CDR3 protein. The data show hundreds of thousands of distinct CDR3 sequences, 6.5% to 9% seen once. The source was PBMCs, mostly from graft donor cells, collected 180 days after TCRalphabeta/CD19-depleted stem cell transplant. These receptor sequences come from a male patient younger than 18 who had a stem cell transplant for acute lymphoblastic leukemia, so the T cells may come from the graft donor.

The genes are TRBV6-1 and TRBJ1-2, with D hard to call. CDR3 length: 13 amino acids. CDR1 and CDR2 (germline): MNHNS, SASEGT. Between the trimmed V and J ends, which lost 6 bases and 2 bases, there was a span of 10 bases. The CDR3 DNA reads TGTGCCAGCAGCTCCACAGCAAACTATGGCTACACCTTC. It is translated as CASSSTANYGYTF.

Many counts were recorded for this clonotype. V gene TRBV5-5 combines with J gene TRBJ1-1; possible D gene TRBD1, 6 bases. The CDR3 length is 11 residues. The germline V gene has CDR1 SGHKS and CDR2 YYEKEE (reference sequence). V gave up 10 bases and J gave up 11 bases, with 18 bases separating them. CDR3 protein: CASWGPWGAFF. The CDR3 DNA reads TGTGCCTCGTGGGGGCCCTGGGGGGCTTTCTTT. Looking up the rest from reference TRBV5-5 and TRBJ1-1 gives the full variable domain: DAGVTQSPTHLIKTRGQQVTLRCSPISGHKSVSWYQQVLGQGPQFIFQYYEKEERGRGNFPDRFSARQFPNYSSELNVNALLLGDSALYLCASWGPWGAFFGQGTRLTVV.

This clonotype has a count of ten or more. The chain joins TRBV4-2 to TRBJ2-7, with a tentative D call TRBD2 (5 bases). The ends were cut back, 4 bases at V and 3 bases at J, with 16 bases in the middle. The germline gives CDR1 LGHNA, CDR2 YNFKEQ. The CDR3 is made up of 15 amino acids. CDR3 sequence reads: CASSPFTGIDYEQYF. The DNA for the CDR3 is TGTGCCAGCAGCCCATTCACGGGGATTGACTACGAGCAGTACTTC.

About this clonotype: Just one base apart from a much larger clone, this may be a read error. This chain's CDR3 is CASSQRGQITGELFF. CDR3 sequence (DNA): TGTGCCAGCAGCCAAAGAGGACAGATCACCGGGGAGCTGTTTTTT. V is TRBV3-1 and J is TRBJ2-2; possibly TRBD1 for D (6 bases). Germline V gene lookup returns CDR1 LGHDT and CDR2 YNNKEL (reference sequence). Trimming pared 2 bases from V and 4 bases from J, leaving 11 bases between. This CDR3 comprises 15 residues. The full variable domain, rest sourced from reference TRBV3-1 and TRBJ2-2, is DTAVSQTPKYLVTQMGNDKSIKCEQNLGHDTMYWYKQDSKKFLKIMFSYNNKELIINETVPNRFSPKSPDKAHLNLHINSLELGDSAVYFCASSQRGQITGELFFGEGSRLTVL.

The sample holds many counts of this clonotype. The chain joins TRBV12-3 or TRBV12-4 to TRBJ1-5, with D perhaps TRBD1 (6 bases). This CDR3 region has 14 residues. V was trimmed by 4 bases and J by 6 bases, leaving 13 bases between them. The CDR3 region has the DNA TGTGCCAGCAGTTCACGGGACATGGGTCAGCCCCAGCATTTT. Protein product: CASSSRDMGQPQHF.

This clonotype has at least ten counts. This chain uses TRBV7-3 with TRBJ2-6; the D gene is possibly TRBD1 (6 bases). V dropped 2 bases and J dropped 4 bases, with 15 bases sitting between them. From germline, CDR1 is SGHTA and CDR2 FQGTGA. The CDR3 spans 17 residues. CDR3 sequence reads: CASSLRFGGTGANVLTF. CDR3 bases: TGTGCCAGCAGCTTACGTTTTGGGGGCACCGGGGCCAACGTCCTGACTTTC.

This clonotype was counted ten times or more. The V call is TRBV29-1, the J call TRBJ2-4; D gene ambiguous. Per the germline V gene, CDR1 is SQVTM and CDR2 is ANQGSEA. The CDR3 runs 10 residues. The V and J ends lost 4 bases and 6 bases respectively, with 4 bases between them. The CDR3 sequence: CSVGSNIQYF. Written as DNA, the CDR3 is TGCAGCGTTGGTTCAAACATTCAGTACTTC.

This clonotype has ten or more counts. V and J are TRBV20-1 and TRBJ1-2, with TRBD1 identical over 9 bases. The CDR3 is made up of 15 amino acids. Trimming removed 2 bases from V and 2 bases from J; junction bases left unmatched: 6. Germline loops: CDR1 DFQATT, CDR2 SNEGSKA (reference sequence). CDR3 in DNA: TGCAGTGCTAGAATTCCGACAGGGGGAAACTATGGCTACACCTTC. Its translation: CSARIPTGGNYGYTF.

There are many counts of this clonotype. V is TRBV6-1 and J is TRBJ2-7, with D possibly TRBD1 on 6 matching bases. Between the trimmed V and J ends, which lost 1 base and 1 base, there was a span of 8 bases. In germline, CDR1 is MNHNS, CDR2 SASEGT. The CDR3 is 14 residues long. CDR3 coding DNA: TGTGCCAGCAGTGAAGGGGACACATCCTACGAGCAGTACTTC. Protein product: CASSEGDTSYEQYF.

This clonotype was seen repeatedly, ten times or more. This chain links TRBV5-5 with TRBJ2-7; D unresolved. V was cut by 5 bases and J by 0 bases, with 12 bases left in between. The germline V gene encodes CDR1 SGHKS and CDR2 YYEKEE (reference sequence). CDR3 length: 14 amino acids. This CDR3 reads CASSFLRSSYEQYF. The CDR3 DNA follows: TGTGCCAGCAGTTTCCTCAGGAGCTCCTACGAGCAGTACTTC.

This clonotype was seen at least ten times. The V gene is TRBV6-1, the J gene TRBJ2-7; 12 positions agree with TRBD2. Germline CDR1 is MNHNS and CDR2 is SASEGT. The CDR3 covers 16 residues. V lost 11 bases and J lost 0; bases outside the gene matches: 11. CDR3 sequence: CASKGLAGSLSYEQYF. CDR3 coding DNA: TGTGCCTCCAAAGGACTAGCGGGATCCCTCTCCTACGAGCAGTACTTC.

This clonotype has a count of ten or more. The chain couples TRBV7-9 to TRBJ2-3; 8 bases map to TRBD1. The CDR3 runs to 15 residues. The V gene's germline CDR1 is SEHNR and CDR2 FQNEAQ (reference sequence). The V and J ends lost 0 bases and 3 bases, in that order; junction bases with no gene match: 2. The CDR3 nucleotides read TGTGCCAGCAGCTTAGCTACAGGGGGTACAGATACGCAGTATTTT. Protein: CASSLATGGTDTQYF.

This clonotype was found many times. The gene calls are TRBV6-5 and TRBJ2-1; 7 bases are a match to TRBD1. The CDR3 has 13 residues. Germline V gives CDR1 MNHEY, CDR2 SVGAGI. The J segment lost 9 bases and the V segment lost 2 bases, leaving 4 bases of the junction unmatched. The CDR3: CASSYQGGSEQFF. CDR3 DNA sequence: TGTGCCAGCAGTTACCAAGGGGGCAGTGAGCAGTTCTTC.

This clonotype was recorded many times. CDR3: CASSLWSGTTDTQYF. The CDR3 nucleotides are TGCGCCAGCAGCTTGTGGTCAGGGACCACAGATACGCAGTATTTT. The chain employs TRBV5-1 and TRBJ2-3; D could derive from TRBD1 or TRBD2 (5 bases each). CDR1 and CDR2 (germline): SGHRS, YFSETQ. The V end was cut by 1 base, the J end by 2 bases, with 11 bases between. The CDR3 consists of 15 residues.

Of note for this clonotype: Given a much more abundant clone one base away, this may be a read error. V and J are TRBV19 and TRBJ1-1, with 7 bases that match TRBD1. The CDR3 is 15 residues long. The V gene's germline CDR1 is LNHDA and CDR2 SQIVND (reference sequence). The CDR3 DNA reads as TGTGCCAGTACCGCCCCAGGGGGATTGAACACTGGAGCTTTCTTT. This sequence encodes CASTAPGGLNTGAFF.

This clonotype occurred many times. This chain links TRBV20-1 with TRBJ1-3; TRBD1 agrees at 10 bases. Trimming cost V 1 base and J 4 bases; bases outside gene matches: 7. This CDR3 has 16 residues. Germline V lookup: CDR1 DFQATT, CDR2 SNEGSKA (reference sequence). The DNA of the CDR3 is TGCAGTGCTAGAGCCCGGGACAGGGGCTTCGGAAACACCATATATTTT. The encoded protein is CSARARDRGFGNTIYF.

This clonotype was recorded a few times. The J gene is TRBJ2-3, the V gene TRBV19; possibly TRBD2 for D (5 bases). This CDR3 spans 15 amino acids. V lost 0 bases, J lost 4 bases, and 11 bases lay in between. The germline gives CDR1 LNHDA, CDR2 SQIVND (reference sequence). The CDR3 region has the DNA TGTGCCAGTAGTATAGACGGGAACGTCCCAGATACGCAGTATTTT. Amino acids: CASSIDGNVPDTQYF.

This clonotype was observed many times. This chain joins TRBV23-1 and TRBJ2-3; 7 nucleotides agree with TRBD1. TRBV23-1 is an ORF for which the function is uncertain. J lost 2 bases, V lost 8 bases, and 7 bases had no gene match. The CDR3 has 14 residues. The DNA of the CDR3 is TGCGCCAGCGGAGACAGGGCCGACACAGATACGCAGTATTTT. It yields the protein CASGDRADTDTQYF.

The sample holds many counts of this clonotype. This chain uses TRBV5-1 with TRBJ1-2; 9 bases match TRBD1. From germline, CDR1 is SGHRS and CDR2 YFSETQ. J lost 8 bases, V lost 2 bases, and 7 bases had no gene match. This CDR3 comprises 14 residues. Here the CDR3 reads CASSFPGQGAGYTF. As DNA, the CDR3 is TGCGCCAGCAGCTTCCCGGGACAGGGTGCGGGCTACACCTTC.

The genes are TRBV7-3 and TRBJ2-1; D unclear. Germline CDR1 and CDR2: SGHTA and FQGTGA. V lost 1 base and J lost 9, with 16 bases in between. This CDR3 region has 15 residues. The DNA for the CDR3 is TGTGCCAGCAGCTTAATTCCCTACCCTGTAGGTGAGCAGTTCTTC. This codes for CASSLIPYPVGEQFF.

A word on this clonotype: A read error may account for a junction end that differs from germline. The J gene is TRBJ2-7, the V gene TRBV20-1; D is perhaps TRBD1 (6 bases). CDR3 length: 16 residues. Looked up from germline, CDR1 is DFQATT and CDR2 is SNEGSKA (reference sequence). CDR3 amino acids: CCARGPLGTISYEQYF. The CDR3 DNA sequence: TGCTGTGCTAGAGGGCCCCTCGGGACAATATCCTACGAGCAGTACTTC.

The table lists this clonotype with many counts. The genes are TRBV12-3 or TRBV12-4 and TRBJ2-1, with D tentatively TRBD1 or TRBD2 (5 bases each). There are 14 residues in the CDR3. Trimming cost V 5 bases and J 5 bases, with 13 bases left between them. CDR3 residues: CASSMWGSDNEQFF. The DNA of the CDR3 is TGTGCCAGCAGTATGTGGGGGTCCGACAATGAGCAGTTCTTC.

This clonotype was observed many times. The chain carries TRBV4-3 and TRBJ2-4; either TRBD1 or TRBD2 may supply D (6 bases each). The germline gives CDR1 LGHNA, CDR2 YSLEER. V gave up 1 base and J gave up 5 bases, with 12 bases separating them. The CDR3 is 15 amino acids. The CDR3: CASSQVSGGQNIQYF. CDR3 nucleotides: TGCGCCAGCAGCCAAGTATCCGGGGGCCAAAACATTCAGTACTTC.

V usage is TRBV7-6 and J usage is TRBJ2-3; D perhaps matches TRBD1 (7 bases). The germline V gene encodes CDR1 SGHVS and CDR2 FNYEAQ. The CDR3 is made up of 16 amino acids. Deletions cut 6 bases from V and 1 base from J, with 17 bases between. This CDR3 is CASSSRGRMGTDTQYF. The CDR3 coding sequence is TGTGCCAGCAGTAGCAGGGGGAGGATGGGCACAGATACGCAGTATTTT.

The V and J genes are TRBV7-9 and TRBJ2-5, with TRBD1 matching 9 bases. The J segment lost 3 bases and the V segment lost 5 bases, leaving 10 bases of the junction unmatched. Germline-derived CDR1 and CDR2 are SEHNR and FQNEAQ (reference sequence). This CDR3 region has 16 residues. The CDR3 is CASSIPTGTGKETQYF. For the CDR3, the DNA is TGTGCCAGCAGCATACCGACAGGGACAGGGAAAGAGACCCAGTACTTC.

The gene calls are TRBV20-1 and TRBJ1-2; 7 bases are a match to TRBD1. The junction had 10 bases not matched to a gene; V was cut back by 0 bases and J by 0 bases. In germline, CDR1 is DFQATT, CDR2 SNEGSKA (reference sequence). CDR3 length: 17 residues. The CDR3 sequence is CSARDRGGGPPNYGYTF. CDR3 coding DNA: TGCAGTGCTAGAGATCGGGGAGGGGGCCCCCCTAACTATGGCTACACCTTC.